This T cell receptor (beta chain) appears in the sequencing data of a study of sequential checkpoint blockade in melanoma (dated by TCRdb to between 2018 and 2021). Regarding the research as a whole: Using 1:1 randomization, the trial assigned patients either to first-line nivolumab followed by ipilimumab (arm A) or to ipilimumab followed by nivolumab (arm B). Maintenance nivolumab came after each of the two trial sequences.

This clone has only one observation. Its antigen is not yet known. Per-base quality was not reported, and no clone a single base away is much larger than it. The intended sense of this specimen's treatment or condition label: randomized to nivolumab then ipilimumab (arm A) or the reverse (arm B). Prior DNA-damaging chemotherapy had not been received by any trial patient. A FACS Aria II flow cytometer was used to sort live CD3+CD8+ cells that were negative for CD19 and CD56 from thawed PBMCs. The samples were obtained from melanoma patients enrolled in CheckMate 064, an open-label, randomized phase II trial testing sequential checkpoint blockade. Peripheral blood mononuclear cells were obtained through leukapheresis, purified using Ficoll-Paque, and frozen in human serum containing roughly 10% DMSO. Immediately after sorting, the purity of sorted blood CD3+CD8+ cells was verified to be >98%, after which DNA was extracted.

From the germline V gene, CDR1 is SGDLS and CDR2 is YYNGEE. Ends trimmed: V by 10 bases, J by 7 bases; bases unmatched to a gene: 5. From cysteine to phenylalanine, the CDR3 is 12 amino acids long. The entry retains the CDR3 DNA only, 36 bases that are in frame from base 1. Paper-wide results and their limitations: Larger, independent patient cohorts are needed to validate the response-prediction model that combines TCR metrics and mutation burden.

The immunoSEQ Assay was used to immunosequence TCRbeta CDR3 regions from genomic DNA. Genomic DNA was amplified by bias-controlled multiplex PCR before high-throughput sequencing. Processing in the source paper ran as follows. To quantify the absolute abundance of each unique TCRbeta CDR3 region, the sequences were collapsed and filtered. Clonality, defined as 1 minus Pielou's evenness, was calculated using only productive rearrangements. Clones with significantly greater frequencies in on-treatment versus baseline samples were identified using a previously published method. Imported from immuneACCESS, the table was reduced by TCRdb to in-frame sequences with V and J called. These copies leave out some clones; in studies compared against another copy, an unresolved V gene accounts for under half, and the cause of the remainder is not known. V, J and clone size derive from that table, while D and trimming were established from the DNA sequence. This sample has under 20,000 clones in its table, and approximately 70% of those were observed once. The top ten hold around 10% of the sample.

The input for sequencing was CD8+ T cells sorted from blood (inferred from file names), taken from a patient given nivolumab and ipilimumab in sequence. The sequence came from a human donor with melanoma. This chain is built from TRBV9 and TRBJ2-1, with TRBD1 matching 10 junction bases. The DNA sequence reads TGTGCCTCCGAGGGACAGGGGAATGAGCAGTTCTTC. Its amino acids are CASEGQGNEQFF. Full variable domain (CDR3 extended with the reference TRBV9 and TRBJ2-1 proteins): DSGVTQTPKHLITATGQRVTLRCSPRSGDLSVYWYQQSLDQGLQFLIQYYNGEERAKGNILERFSAQQFPDLHSELNLSSLELGDSALYFCASEGQGNEQFFGPGTRLTVL.